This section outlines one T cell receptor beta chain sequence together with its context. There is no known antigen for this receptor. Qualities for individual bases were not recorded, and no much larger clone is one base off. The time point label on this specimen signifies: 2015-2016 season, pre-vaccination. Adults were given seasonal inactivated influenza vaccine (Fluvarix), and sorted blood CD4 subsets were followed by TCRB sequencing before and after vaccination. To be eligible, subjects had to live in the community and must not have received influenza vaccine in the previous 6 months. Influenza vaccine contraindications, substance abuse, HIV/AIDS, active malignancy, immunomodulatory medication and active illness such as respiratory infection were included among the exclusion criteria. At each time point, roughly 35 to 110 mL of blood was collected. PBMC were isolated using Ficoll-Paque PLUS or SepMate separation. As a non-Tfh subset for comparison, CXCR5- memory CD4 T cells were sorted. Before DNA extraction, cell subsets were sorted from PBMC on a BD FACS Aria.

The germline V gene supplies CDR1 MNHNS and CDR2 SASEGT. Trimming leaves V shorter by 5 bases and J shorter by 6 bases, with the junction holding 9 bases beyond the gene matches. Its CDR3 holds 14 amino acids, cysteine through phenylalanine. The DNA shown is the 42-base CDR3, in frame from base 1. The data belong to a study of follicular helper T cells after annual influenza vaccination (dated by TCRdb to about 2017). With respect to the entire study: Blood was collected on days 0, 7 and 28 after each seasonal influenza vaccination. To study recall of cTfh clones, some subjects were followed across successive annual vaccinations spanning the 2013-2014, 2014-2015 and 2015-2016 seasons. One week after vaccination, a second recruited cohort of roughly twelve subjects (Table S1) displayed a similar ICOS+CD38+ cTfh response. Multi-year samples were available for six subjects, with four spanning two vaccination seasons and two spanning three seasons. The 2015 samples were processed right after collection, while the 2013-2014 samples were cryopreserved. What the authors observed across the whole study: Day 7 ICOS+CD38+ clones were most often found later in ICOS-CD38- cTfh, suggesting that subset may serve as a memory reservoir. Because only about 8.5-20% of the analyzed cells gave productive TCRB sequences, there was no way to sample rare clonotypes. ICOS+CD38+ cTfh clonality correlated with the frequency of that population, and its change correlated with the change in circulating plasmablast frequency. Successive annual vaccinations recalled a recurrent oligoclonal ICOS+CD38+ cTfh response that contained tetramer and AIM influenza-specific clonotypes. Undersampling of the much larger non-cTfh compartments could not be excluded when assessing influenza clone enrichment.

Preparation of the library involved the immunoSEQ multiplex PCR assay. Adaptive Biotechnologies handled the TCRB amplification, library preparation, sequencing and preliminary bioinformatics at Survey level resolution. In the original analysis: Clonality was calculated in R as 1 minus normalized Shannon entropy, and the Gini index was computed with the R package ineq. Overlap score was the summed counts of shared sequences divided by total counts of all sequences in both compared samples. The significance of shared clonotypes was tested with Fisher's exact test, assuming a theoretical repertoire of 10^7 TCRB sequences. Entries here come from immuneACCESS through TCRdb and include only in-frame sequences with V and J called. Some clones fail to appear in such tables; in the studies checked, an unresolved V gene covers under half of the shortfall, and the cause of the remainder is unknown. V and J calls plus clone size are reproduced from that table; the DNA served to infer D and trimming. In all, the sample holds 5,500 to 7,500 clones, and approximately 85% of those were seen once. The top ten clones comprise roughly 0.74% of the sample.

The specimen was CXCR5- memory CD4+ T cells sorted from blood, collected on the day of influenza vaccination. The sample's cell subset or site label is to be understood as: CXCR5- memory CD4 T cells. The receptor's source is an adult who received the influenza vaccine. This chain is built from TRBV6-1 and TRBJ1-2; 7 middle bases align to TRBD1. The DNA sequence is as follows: TGTGCCAGCAGTATCCAACAGGGGTTTGATGGCTACACCTTC. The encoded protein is CASSIQQGFDGYTF.